The clone carrying this TCR beta chain turned up a few times. The antigen is undetermined. Memory CD4+ cells were defined as CD4+CD45RO+CD25-. Notes on the study in general: Tumor memory CD4+ T cell TCR gene usage was found to cluster with blood and lymph node memory CD4+ cells and with lymph node naive CD4+ cells. Tumor Tregs overlapped most with tumor, then blood, naive CD4+ cells.

Full-length variable regions came from constant-region reverse primers plus semi-nested Nested Universal Primer A PCR. TCRdb redid the calling of the 5' RACE reads with MiXCR, one entry per CDR3 protein. The sample includes tens of thousands of distinct CDR3 sequences, around 26% of them seen just once. V dropped 5 bases and J dropped 1 base, with 9 bases sitting between them. This CDR3 has 14 residues. Germline loops: CDR1 SGHRS, CDR2 YFSETQ. The clonotype comes from a female donor with breast cancer. The gene calls are TRBV5-1 and TRBJ2-2; a weak D match, TRBD1 (6 bases). The sample taken for sequencing was tumor-infiltrating memory CD4+ T cells sorted from the breast tumor. The subset: memory CD4+ T cells, CD4+CD45RO+CD25-. CDR3 sequence reads: CASRKGQNTGELFF. As DNA, the CDR3 is TGCGCCAGCAGGAAGGGACAGAACACCGGGGAGCTGTTTTTT.